The T cell receptor (beta chain) under discussion was sequenced for a study of T-cell memory formation after mild COVID-19. General study findings and limits: Contracting CD4+ clones sat mainly in CM and EM; CD8+ in EMRA.

This clonotype was counted only a few times. What it binds is unknown. From the 5' RACE reads, TCRdb called clonotypes with MiXCR, one entry per CDR3 protein. This table has approximately 260,000 distinct CDR3 sequences, over 15% appearing once. The CDR3 is 13 residues long. Germline V lookup: CDR1 SGHVS, CDR2 FNYEAQ. V dropped 7 bases and J dropped 10 bases, with 14 bases sitting between them. The chain joins TRBV7-6 to TRBJ1-6, with D possibly being TRBD1 (6 bases). Sequencing used PBMCs or a T cell subset sorted from them (not recorded which). The sequence derives from a young man who had mild COVID-19 (a few samples of this study predate the infection). Cell type and time point are not known. CDR3 DNA sequence: TGTGCCAGCACCACGGGACATGGATCACCCCTCCACTTT. It specifies CASTTGHGSPLHF.